These 22 T cell receptor beta chains were sequenced from one sample in a study of glioma-infiltrating T cells (TCRdb year 2016). TCRdb lists the instrument as Illumina MiSeq. TCR alpha and beta CDR3 regions were amplified with the iRepertoire nested amplicon-rescue multiplex PCR (arm-PCR) platform from RNA. TCRdb trimmed the raw reads at Q25, called clones with MiXCR and kept productive beta chains. Under each unique CDR3 protein, matching rows form one entry showing the most common genes and DNA. The sample table lists around 170,000 distinct CDR3 sequences, about 47% of them with a count of one. 5% to 5.5% of the sample comes from the top ten. Sequencing was performed on glioma tissue, nonneoplastic brain tissue, or PBMCs (not recorded which). Source of these receptors: a human donor with low-grade glioma or glioblastoma, undergoing nonglioma brain surgery, or in good health (not recorded which).

This clonotype was seen only a few times. This chain joins TRBV29-1 and TRBJ2-3; the match to TRBD2 covers 8 bases. The CDR3 spans 14 residues. Unmatched junction bases numbered 3, after V lost 0 bases and J lost 4 bases. CDR1 is SQVTM and CDR2 is ANQGSEA in the germline V gene. The CDR3 nucleotides read TGCAGCGTTGAAGATTGGGGACTAGCAGATACGCAGTATTTT. Its translation is CSVEDWGLADTQYF.

The chain has TRBV12-3 or TRBV12-4 and TRBJ2-2, with 11 bases fitting TRBD2. The CDR3 covers 16 residues. After removal of 6 bases from V and 6 bases from J, the junction contained 9 bases not matched to a gene. This chain's CDR3 is CASSLSTSGISGELFF. The CDR3 region has the DNA TGTGCCAGCAGCCTTTCGACTAGCGGGATTTCCGGGGAGCTGTTTTTT.

This clonotype has a count of ten or more. This rearrangement joins TRBV6-1 to TRBJ2-5; D is unresolved. Between the trimmed V and J ends, which lost 1 base and 7 bases, there was a span of 13 bases. The germline CDR1 and CDR2 sequences are MNHNS and SASEGT. The CDR3 loop spans 14 amino acids. In DNA form, the CDR3 reads TGTGCCAGCAGTGAAGAGCCCCGAAGTGGGACCCAGTACTTC. It specifies CASSEEPRSGTQYF.

This clonotype was detected many times. J is TRBJ2-1 and V is TRBV7-6, with D possibly TRBD2 on 5 matching bases. The CDR3 is 14 residues long. V was trimmed by 0 bases and J by 10 bases, leaving 13 bases between them. Per the germline V gene, CDR1 is SGHVS and CDR2 is FNYEAQ. DNA of the CDR3: TGTGCCAGCAGCTTAGCAGTAGGAGGTCGAGAGCAGTTCTTC. Translating it yields CASSLAVGGREQFF.

Details on this clonotype: This may stem from a read error, because a much larger clone lies one nucleotide away. The chain uses TRBV6-6 and TRBJ2-5; D gene unclear. The length of the CDR3 is 13 residues. Trimming cost V 5 bases and J 0 bases, with 7 bases left between them. Per the germline V gene, CDR1 is MNHNY and CDR2 is SVGAGI (reference sequence). The CDR3 nucleotides read TGTGCCAGCAGTATCATGTACCAAGAGACCCAGTACTTC. It is translated as CASSIMYQETQYF.

Of note for this clonotype: The junction departs from germline at one end; a sequencing error may be responsible. This chain links TRBV28 with TRBJ1-5, with 7 bases that match TRBD1. CDR1 and CDR2 from the germline V gene are MDHEN and SYDVKM. The CDR3 is made up of 16 amino acids. This chain's CDR3 is CASNKDRTSFNQPKHF. CDR3 in DNA: TGTGCCAGCAATAAGGACAGGACAAGTTTCAATCAGCCCAAGCATTTT.

The chain couples TRBV12-3 or TRBV12-4 to TRBJ2-7, with 10 bases fitting TRBD2. V lost 6 bases to trimming and J lost 2 bases; unmatched junction nucleotides: 13. CDR3 length: 17 residues. The CDR3 protein is CASSLTLLAGNPYEQYF. The CDR3 DNA reads TGTGCCAGCAGCCTAACCCTACTAGCGGGAAACCCCTACGAGCAGTACTTC.

This clonotype has at least ten counts. The DNA for the CDR3 is TGCAGTGCTACCCCCGGGGGCTTGAACACTGAAGCTTTCTTT. Its protein is CSATPGGLNTEAFF. The chain joins TRBV20-1 to TRBJ1-1; possibly TRBD1 for D (6 bases). CDR1 and CDR2 (germline): DFQATT, SNEGSKA (reference sequence). The CDR3 is 14 residues long. V lost 4 bases and J lost 0, with 12 bases in between.

The sample holds a few counts of this clonotype. The CDR3 protein is CASSQDGGKRETQYF. The CDR3 DNA reads as TGTGCCAGCAGCCAAGACGGCGGGAAGCGGGAGACCCAGTACTTC. The rearrangement joins TRBV3-1 to TRBJ2-5, with D perhaps TRBD2 (6 bases). Trimming left V 0 bases short and J 5 bases short, with 13 bases between. The CDR3 consists of 15 residues. CDR1 is LGHDT, CDR2 YNNKEL, per germline (reference sequence).

About this clonotype itself: This CDR3 is missing its conserved last phenylalanine or tryptophan, likely due to a read error. This CDR3 is CASTGGISSYNEQFL. For the CDR3, the DNA is TGTGCCAGCACCGGTGGGATAAGTTCCTACAATGAGCAGTTCCTC. The chain employs TRBV27 and TRBJ2-1, with D unclear. The length of the CDR3 is 15 residues. Germline V CDR1 and CDR2: MNHEY, SMNVEV (reference sequence). V was pared by 7 bases and J by 1 base, with 14 bases between.

The genes are TRBV4-1 and TRBJ1-3; D perhaps matches TRBD1 (5 bases). Looked up from germline, CDR1 is MGHRA and CDR2 is YSYEKL. The CDR3 contains 18 residues. V was cut by 1 base and J by 1 base, with 17 bases left in between. CDR3 amino acids: CASSQAPQGVGSGNTIYF. The CDR3 DNA follows: TGCGCCAGCAGCCAAGCGCCCCAGGGCGTAGGGTCTGGAAACACCATATATTTT.

CDR3 protein: CASGPGQVNTEAFF. DNA for the CDR3: TGTGCCAGCGGTCCGGGACAGGTGAACACTGAAGCTTTCTTT. This rearrangement joins TRBV9 to TRBJ1-1, with 8 nucleotides matching TRBD1. The length of the CDR3 is 14 residues. The germline CDR1 and CDR2 sequences are SGDLS and YYNGEE. Trimming cost V 7 bases and J 0 bases; bases outside gene matches: 5. The whole variable domain, filled in from reference TRBV9 and TRBJ1-1, reads DSGVTQTPKHLITATGQRVTLRCSPRSGDLSVYWYQQSLDQGLQFLIQYYNGEERAKGNILERFSAQQFPDLHSELNLSSLELGDSALYFCASGPGQVNTEAFFGQGTRLTVV.

This clonotype was observed many times. The gene calls are TRBV15 and TRBJ2-1; a possible D gene is TRBD2 (6 bases). Trimming cost V 4 bases and J 10 bases, with 11 bases left between them. CDR1 is LNHNV, CDR2 YYDKDF, per germline (reference sequence). This CDR3 contains 12 residues. Here the CDR3 DNA reads TGTGCCACCAGCAAGGGGAGCGGGGAGCAGTTCTTC. Translation: CATSKGSGEQFF. Complete variable domain (other parts from reference TRBV15 and TRBJ2-1): DAMVIQNPRYQVTQFGKPVTLSCSQTLNHNVMYWYQQKSSQAPKLLFHYYDKDFNNEADTPDNFQSRRPNTSFCFLDIRSPGLGDTAMYLCATSKGSGEQFFGPGTRLTVL.

The chain is built from TRBV2 and TRBJ2-7; TRBD2 is a possible D gene (8 bases). Germline values: CDR1 SNHLY, CDR2 FYNNEI. Trimming removed 6 bases at V and 6 bases at J, with 27 bases between. The CDR3 is made up of 17 amino acids. CDR3 in DNA: TGTGCCAGCAGCGTTGACAGGGCAGCGGGAGTCTCCCCCGAGCAGTACTTC. It specifies CASSVDRAAGVSPEQYF.

In regard to this clonotype: A much larger clone is a single base away; this may be a read error. The rearrangement joins TRBV6-5 to TRBJ2-7; tentative D call: TRBD2 (6 bases). The germline V gene has CDR1 MNHEY and CDR2 SVGAGI. The CDR3 extends over 16 amino acids. V lost 5 bases, J lost 5 bases, and 22 bases lay in between. The CDR3 sequence: CASSPPGAGLSDEQYF. CDR3 DNA: TGTGCCAGCAGTCCACCGGGAGCGGGCCTAAGCGACGAGCAGTACTTC.

The chain has TRBV2 and TRBJ2-1; TRBD2 agrees at 10 bases. The CDR3 totals 16 residues. Germline-derived CDR1 and CDR2 are SNHLY and FYNNEI. J lost 4 bases, V lost 5 bases, and 8 bases had no gene match. CDR3 residues: CASSKLAGTTYNEQFF. CDR3 DNA sequence: TGTGCCAGCAGTAAACTAGCGGGAACTACTTACAATGAGCAGTTCTTC. The full variable domain, completed using reference TRBV2 and TRBJ2-1, is EPEVTQTPSHQVTQMGQEVILRCVPISNHLYFYWYRQILGQKVEFLVSFYNNEISEKSEIFDDQFSVERPDGSNFTLKIRSTKLEDSAMYFCASSKLAGTTYNEQFFGPGTRLTVL.

Comments on this clonotype: This may come from a read error, since a much larger clone is one base off. The chain recombines TRBV25-1 with TRBJ2-5; 7 bases align to TRBD1. In germline, CDR1 is MGHDK, CDR2 SYGVNS. The CDR3 consists of 15 residues. Here the CDR3 DNA reads TGTGCCAGCAGTAAAACAAGACAGGGAGCGGAGACCAAGTACTTC. Translated, it gives CASSKTRQGAETKYF.

The CDR3 reads CASSSGPGNEQFF. In DNA, the CDR3 is TGTGCCAGCAGCTCCGGACCGGGGAATGAGCAGTTCTTC. This sequence joins TRBV11-2 and TRBJ2-1, with D perhaps matching TRBD2 (5 bases). The CDR3 sequence is 13 residues long. Germline CDR1 SGHAT, CDR2 FQNNGV. V lost 4 bases and J lost 7, with 11 bases in between.

The chain is built from TRBV5-4 and TRBJ2-7, with unresolved D. Germline V gene data show CDR1 as SGHNT and CDR2 as YYREEE (reference sequence). V was shortened by 7 bases and J by 2 bases, with 13 bases between the two germline ends. The CDR3 runs 13 residues. CDR3 sequence: CASRNDGPYEQYF. The CDR3 DNA is TGTGCCAGCCGAAATGACGGCCCCTACGAGCAGTACTTC.

Notes on this clonotype: A junction end diverges from the germline sequence, so it may reflect a read error. The chain uses TRBV19 and TRBJ1-1; D gene ambiguous. CDR1 is LNHDA and CDR2 is SQIVND in the germline V gene (reference sequence). This CDR3 region has 14 residues. For the CDR3, the DNA is TGTGCCAGTAGTATTCGACGGGGAAACACTCAAGCTTTCTTT. Translated: CASSIRRGNTQAFF. Full variable domain (rest looked up from reference TRBV19 and TRBJ1-1): DGGITQSPKYLFRKEGQNVTLSCEQNLNHDAMYWYRQDPGQGLRLIYYSQIVNDFQKGDIAEGYSVSREKKESFPLTVTSAQKNPTAFYLCASSIRRGNTQAFFGQGTRLTVV.

The chain joins TRBV28 to TRBJ2-2, with D maybe TRBD1 (7 bases). CDR3 length: 15 residues. Germline values: CDR1 MDHEN, CDR2 SYDVKM. The germline V and J ends were trimmed by 4 bases and 5 bases, with 14 bases remaining between them. CDR3 protein: CASSSLSGGTGELFF. CDR3 DNA sequence: TGTGCCAGCAGTTCCCTTTCAGGGGGGACCGGGGAGCTGTTTTTT.

Of note for this clonotype: A clone one base away is much larger, so this may be a read error. The V call is TRBV20-1, the J call TRBJ2-1; 9 positions match TRBD2. The germline V gene encodes CDR1 DFQATT and CDR2 SNEGSKA (reference sequence). This CDR3 has 17 residues. The CDR3 sequence: CSDRQYLAGRIYNEQFF. The CDR3 DNA follows: TGCAGTGATAGACAGTACCTAGCGGGACGGATATACAATGAGCAGTTCTTC.